Following are 30 T cell receptor beta chains from one sample sequenced in a study of blood T cell repertoires in COVID-19. Data came from immunoSEQ multiplex PCR; TCRdb stores just in-frame clones and leaves some out. This sample has under 80,000 clones, with around 74% found just once. Source material: peripheral blood. Source of these receptors: a man aged 60 to 75 with COVID-19, enrolled during active disease.

V usage is TRBV6-6 and J usage is TRBJ2-1, with D perhaps matching TRBD1 (6 bases). V was cut by 2 bases and J by 4 bases, with 12 bases left in between. Germline V CDR1 and CDR2: MNHNY, SVGAGI (reference sequence). The CDR3 is 15 residues long. Here the CDR3 reads CASSYPRDIYNEQFF. The DNA of the CDR3 is TGTGCCAGCAGTTACCCCCGGGACATTTACAATGAGCAGTTCTTC.

The rearrangement joins TRBV18 to TRBJ2-3; D is ambiguous. Germline V lookup: CDR1 KGHSH, CDR2 LQKENI. The V and J ends lost 3 bases and 2 bases respectively, with 6 bases between them. The CDR3 totals 13 residues. Here the CDR3 reads CASSPTDTDTQYF. In DNA, the CDR3 is TGTGCCAGCTCACCTACAGACACAGATACGCAGTATTTT.

CDR3 in amino acids: CASSQGSGLGETQYF. In DNA, the CDR3 is TGTGCCAGCAGCCAAGGGTCCGGACTAGGAGAGACCCAGTACTTC. The V gene is TRBV4-2, the J gene TRBJ2-5, with 7 bases that match TRBD2. The V gene end was trimmed by 1 base and the J gene end by 4 bases; junction bases not matched to a gene: 6. This CDR3 is built from 15 residues. Germline loops: CDR1 LGHNA, CDR2 YNFKEQ.

The rearrangement links TRBV15 to TRBJ2-2, with D unresolved. V was cut by 2 bases and J by 5 bases, with 6 bases left in between. Germline V gene lookup returns CDR1 LNHNV and CDR2 YYDKDF (reference sequence). CDR3 length equals 13 residues. In DNA form, the CDR3 reads TGTGCCACCAGCAGACAAATTACCGGGGAGCTGTTTTTT. Its translation is CATSRQITGELFF.

The chain combines TRBV29-1 with TRBJ2-7; D is possibly TRBD2 (6 bases). The CDR3 consists of 13 residues. CDR1 is SQVTM, CDR2 ANQGSEA, per germline. Between the trimmed V and J ends, which lost 2 bases and 7 bases, there was a span of 15 bases. CDR3 residues: CSVENKGLGEQYF. The CDR3, as DNA: TGCAGCGTTGAAAATAAGGGACTGGGAGAGCAGTACTTC.

The CDR3 DNA reads TGTGCCAGCAGCTTAGCCCCTCTGCGGGGCTACACCTTC. This codes for CASSLAPLRGYTF. The chain is built from TRBV11-2 and TRBJ1-2; no reliable D call. V was clipped by 1 base and J by 8 bases, with 11 bases between them. CDR3 length: 13 residues. CDR1 is SGHAT and CDR2 is FQNNGV in the germline V gene.

This clone has just one count. The V call is TRBV7-9, the J call TRBJ2-5; TRBD1 agrees at 8 bases. V gave up 8 bases and J gave up 4 bases; unmatched junction bases: 12. This CDR3 spans 15 amino acids. Germline V lookup: CDR1 SEHNR, CDR2 FQNEAQ (reference sequence). The DNA of the CDR3 is TGTGCCAGCGTGCTGGGGACAGGTTTGCGAGAGACCCAGTACTTC. Protein product: CASVLGTGLRETQYF.

This clone turned up a few times. The chain links TRBV27 to TRBJ1-2, with D possibly matching TRBD1 (6 bases). This CDR3 contains 14 residues. Trimming cost V 2 bases and J 2 bases, with 9 bases left between them. Germline CDR1 is MNHEY and CDR2 is SMNVEV (reference sequence). CDR3 sequence: CASSLNRENYGYTF. The CDR3 DNA is TGTGCCAGCAGTTTAAACAGGGAAAACTATGGCTACACCTTC.

J is TRBJ2-1 and V is TRBV2; D remains unclear. The CDR3 sequence is 11 residues long. The V gene's germline CDR1 is SNHLY and CDR2 FYNNEI. The ends were cut back, 9 bases at V and 4 bases at J, with 7 bases in the middle. The CDR3: CASREYNEQFF. DNA of the CDR3: TGTGCCAGTCGAGAGTACAATGAGCAGTTCTTC.

J is TRBJ1-2 and V is TRBV7-2; perhaps TRBD1 as D (5 bases). V shed 1 base and J shed 3 bases, with 9 bases lying between them. Per the germline V gene, CDR1 is SGHTA and CDR2 is FQGNSA. The CDR3 has 14 amino acids. The DNA of the CDR3 is TGTGCCAGCAGCTTAGGACAGACCTACTATGGCTACACCTTC. Amino acids: CASSLGQTYYGYTF.

This sequence joins TRBV6-2 or TRBV6-3 and TRBJ2-5; TRBD2 agrees at 9 bases. CDR3 size: 14 residues. The J segment lost 7 bases and the V segment lost 6 bases, leaving 9 bases of the junction unmatched. Germline CDR1 is MNHEY and CDR2 is SVGEGT. The CDR3 DNA follows: TGTGCCAGCAGCGTTGGGCGGGGGGGAGTGACCCAGTACTTC. As protein: CASSVGRGGVTQYF.

Regarding this clone: Other DNA sequences in this specimen translate into the identical CDR3. The chain recombines TRBV5-1 with TRBJ2-5; 8 bases are shared with TRBD1. The CDR3 contains 15 residues. Germline V gene lookup returns CDR1 SGHRS and CDR2 YFSETQ. After removal of 4 bases from V and 1 base from J, the junction contained 6 bases not matched to a gene. The CDR3 protein is CASSKDRVGQETQYF. For the CDR3, the DNA is TGCGCCAGCAGCAAGGACAGGGTGGGCCAAGAGACCCAGTACTTC.

The chain recombines TRBV29-1 with TRBJ2-7, with a weak D call TRBD2 (5 bases). With 0 bases removed from V and 6 bases from J, the gap between germline ends came to 12 bases. Germline V gene sequence: CDR1 SQVTM, CDR2 ANQGSEA. CDR3 size: 13 residues. The CDR3 region has the DNA TGCAGCGTTGAAGATCTTCGGGAATCCGAGCAGTACTTC. It yields the protein CSVEDLRESEQYF.

This CDR3 is CASSISGVGQETQYF. CDR3 nucleotides: TGTGCCAGTAGTATATCAGGGGTTGGTCAAGAGACCCAGTACTTC. The chain joins TRBV19 to TRBJ2-5; D might be TRBD1 (6 bases). CDR1 LNHDA and CDR2 SQIVND come from the germline V gene (reference sequence). V was trimmed by 2 bases and J by 2 bases, leaving 12 bases between them. The CDR3 covers 15 residues.

This chain uses TRBV7-6 with TRBJ1-5, with D possibly being TRBD1 (5 bases). The V gene's germline CDR1 is SGHVS and CDR2 FNYEAQ. Trimming took 10 bases from V and 0 from J, leaving 13 bases between them. The CDR3 is made up of 14 amino acids. The CDR3 DNA is TGTGCCACCGCCCCGACAGCTAGCAATCAGCCCCAGCATTTT. This translates into CATAPTASNQPQHF.

The V gene is TRBV29-1, the J gene TRBJ1-3; D ambiguous. The CDR3 covers 12 residues. Trimming stripped 4 bases from V and 2 bases from J, with 6 bases between. The germline V gene encodes CDR1 SQVTM and CDR2 ANQGSEA. The CDR3 DNA follows: TGCAGCGTTGTCAGTCCTGGAAACACCATATATTTT. Translation gives CSVVSPGNTIYF.

The gene calls are TRBV6-5 and TRBJ2-5; 8 bases map to TRBD1. V shed 6 bases, J shed 4 bases, and the junction held 10 bases outside the gene matches. This CDR3 comprises 15 residues. Germline loops: CDR1 MNHEY, CDR2 SVGAGI. CDR3 DNA: TGTGCCAGCAGCCCGGACAGGGCTAGGGGAGAGACCCAGTACTTC. Translating it yields CASSPDRARGETQYF.

V is TRBV9 and J is TRBJ1-2, with D maybe TRBD1 (6 bases). The ends were cut back, 0 bases at V and 3 bases at J, with 18 bases in the middle. Germline lookup yields CDR1 SGDLS and CDR2 YYNGEE. The CDR3 totals 17 residues. The CDR3 coding sequence is TGTGCCAGCAGCGTAGCGGTCGCGGGGGGGCTTGACTATGGCTACACCTTC. This encodes CASSVAVAGGLDYGYTF.

This chain uses TRBV19 with TRBJ2-3; 7 bases map to TRBD1. V dropped 2 bases and J dropped 2; count of bases not matched to a gene: 10. Germline V lookup: CDR1 LNHDA, CDR2 SQIVND (reference sequence). This CDR3 has 17 amino acids. The CDR3 spells CASSIILGQAYTDTQYF. The DNA of the CDR3 is TGTGCCAGTAGTATAATATTAGGACAGGCGTACACAGATACGCAGTATTTT.

The gene calls are TRBV2 and TRBJ1-1; 9 bases fit TRBD1. From germline, CDR1 is SNHLY and CDR2 FYNNEI. The CDR3 has 13 amino acids. Unmatched junction bases numbered 3, after V lost 6 bases and J lost 4 bases. CDR3 region: CASSGQGTTEAFF. CDR3 DNA: TGTGCCAGCAGCGGACAGGGGACCACTGAAGCTTTCTTT.

The rearrangement links TRBV2 to TRBJ2-7; maybe TRBD2 (6 bases). In germline, CDR1 is SNHLY, CDR2 FYNNEI. Trimming removed 10 bases at V and 5 bases at J, with 21 bases between. CDR3 length equals 14 residues. The CDR3 region is CATEPRGRMNEQYF. CDR3 coding DNA: TGTGCCACCGAACCGAGAGGGAGGATGAACGAGCAGTACTTC.

CDR3 sequence (DNA): TGTGCCAGCAGCGTGTCGGCAGTACTAGTCAATGAGCAGTTCTTC. Translating gives CASSVSAVLVNEQFF. V and J are TRBV9 and TRBJ2-1, with D possibly matching TRBD2 (5 bases). Germline assignment: CDR1 SGDLS and CDR2 YYNGEE. This CDR3 spans 15 amino acids. The V gene lost 2 bases and the J gene lost 6 bases, with 15 bases spanning the gap.

The CDR3 loop is CASSDARGSYEQYF. The CDR3 nucleotides read TGTGCCAGCAGCGACGCCAGGGGTTCCTACGAGCAGTACTTC. This chain links TRBV25-1 with TRBJ2-7; TRBD1 might be the D (6 bases). V lost 6 bases, J lost 1 base, and 13 bases lay in between. This CDR3 comprises 14 residues. CDR1 MGHDK and CDR2 SYGVNS come from the germline V gene.

This clone was seen only a few times. The chain joins TRBV3-1 (or the pseudogene TRBV3-2) to TRBJ1-2, with D tentatively TRBD1 (5 bases). Germline CDR1 is LGHDT and CDR2 is YNNKEL (reference sequence). V was cut by 4 bases and J by 8 bases, with 17 bases left in between. This CDR3 contains 14 residues. CDR3 protein: CASSPRQGTTGYTF. As DNA, the CDR3 is TGTGCCAGCAGCCCTCGCCAGGGTACGACGGGCTACACCTTC.

The chain joins TRBV5-6 to TRBJ1-4, with 8 nucleotides matching TRBD1. CDR1 and CDR2 (germline): SGHDT, YYEEEE. V lost 5 bases and J lost 14; bases outside the gene matches: 11. The CDR3 covers 13 residues. In nucleotides, the CDR3 is TGTGCCAGCAGGTATAACAGGGGGTTAAAGCTGTTTTTT. Encoded protein: CASRYNRGLKLFF.

The rearrangement uses TRBV5-1 and TRBJ2-1, with D possibly being TRBD2 (7 bases). V was shortened by 2 bases and J by 4 bases, with 13 bases between the two germline ends. This CDR3 spans 15 amino acids. Germline V lookup: CDR1 SGHRS, CDR2 YFSETQ. The CDR3 spells CASSLGGGQYNEQFF. Written as DNA, the CDR3 is TGCGCCAGCAGCTTAGGCGGGGGCCAATACAATGAGCAGTTCTTC.

This chain joins TRBV6-5 and TRBJ2-6; 7 bases align to TRBD2. Germline values: CDR1 MNHEY, CDR2 SVGAGI. V lost 10 bases, J lost 0 bases, and 3 bases stayed unmatched. The CDR3 is made up of 14 amino acids. The CDR3 loop reads CATGGYSGANVLTF. The CDR3 DNA sequence: TGTGCCACCGGGGGGTACTCTGGGGCCAACGTCCTGACTTTC.

The gene calls are TRBV6-8 and TRBJ2-3; D is unresolved. This CDR3 contains 15 residues. Trimming cost V 0 bases and J 1 base, with 8 bases left between them. Germline CDR1 and CDR2: MNHGY and SAAAGT. For the CDR3, the DNA is TGTGCCAGCAGTTACTCCCCGTTTCGCACAGATACGCAGTATTTT. Its protein product is CASSYSPFRTDTQYF.

This clone was seen a single time. The chain couples TRBV5-1 to TRBJ2-2; 7 nucleotides match TRBD1. With 3 bases clipped from V and 4 bases from J, the junction kept 6 bases outside the gene matches. Germline V lookup: CDR1 SGHRS, CDR2 YFSETQ. This CDR3 is 15 amino acids long. CDR3 sequence: CASSYRGSGTGELFF. In DNA, the CDR3 is TGCGCCAGCAGCTACAGGGGTTCGGGCACCGGGGAGCTGTTTTTT.

The chain recombines TRBV29-1 with TRBJ2-5, with D possibly matching TRBD2 (7 bases). The germline gives CDR1 SQVTM, CDR2 ANQGSEA. V was cut by 6 bases and J by 4 bases, with 15 bases left in between. The CDR3 spans 13 residues. CDR3 protein: CSVNEGGGETQYF. The CDR3 nucleotides read TGCAGCGTAAATGAGGGAGGGGGAGAGACCCAGTACTTC.